This T cell receptor beta chain was retrieved from a study of blood T cell repertoires in COVID-19. Study at large: Sites across the United States, Italy and Spain contributed samples from acute and convalescent COVID-19.

Sequencing was performed with immunoSEQ multiplex PCR; in TCRdb, only in-frame clones are kept and a portion is missing. Of about 240,000 clones in the sample, 65% to 90% were seen once. The sequence derives from a man between 50 and 59 years old with COVID-19, enrolled during active disease. The sample comprised peripheral blood.

In nucleotides, the CDR3 is TGTGCCAGCAGCTTAGCGGCTCCGGGACAGGGCTTCGGCGGGGAGCTGTTTTTT. It translates to CASSLAAPGQGFGGELFF. The V call is TRBV7-3, the J call TRBJ2-2; TRBD1 matches at 9 bases. The CDR3 is made up of 18 amino acids. Germline CDR1 SGHTA, CDR2 FQGTGA. The V segment lost 2 bases and the J segment 7 bases; nucleotides outside the gene matches: 14.